These 20 T cell receptor beta chains were sequenced from one sample in a study of blood T cell repertoires in COVID-19. Only in-frame clones appear in the TCRdb table, and some are missing; sequencing was by immunoSEQ multiplex PCR. The profile shows 100,000 to 150,000 clones, around 74% of them singletons. The sequenced sample was peripheral blood. These receptors all come from a man between 60 and 75 years old with acute or convalescent COVID-19.

The chain recombines TRBV24-1 with TRBJ2-3; 7 nucleotides agree with TRBD1. This CDR3 is built from 15 residues. J was trimmed by 4 bases and V by 4 bases; bases with no gene match: 7. Germline V gene sequence: CDR1 KGHDR, CDR2 SFDVKD. Here the CDR3 DNA reads TGTGCCACCAGTGACCCTACAGGGGCCGCAGATACGCAGTATTTT. It codes for CATSDPTGAADTQYF.

The rearrangement links TRBV5-1 to TRBJ1-1, with TRBD1 as a possible D gene (6 bases). The CDR3 consists of 14 residues. The germline gives CDR1 SGHRS, CDR2 YFSETQ. V lost 2 bases and J 7 bases, leaving 15 bases between the germline ends. CDR3 loop: CASSLSGGPIEAFF. The CDR3 DNA follows: TGCGCCAGCAGCTTATCTGGGGGCCCCATTGAAGCTTTCTTT.

The chain joins TRBV27 to TRBJ1-2; 7 bases align to TRBD1. The V gene end was trimmed by 9 bases and the J gene end by 8 bases; junction bases not matched to a gene: 15. CDR3 length: 14 amino acids. Germline assignment: CDR1 MNHEY and CDR2 SMNVEV (reference sequence). CDR3 sequence (DNA): TGTGCCAGTTGGAAGACAGGGCTCGCAAGCGGCTACACCTTC. Its protein is CASWKTGLASGYTF.

The chain recombines TRBV2 with TRBJ1-5; 7 nucleotides agree with TRBD1. CDR1 and CDR2 (germline): SNHLY, FYNNEI. Unmatched junction bases numbered 1, after V lost 8 bases and J lost 0 bases. This CDR3 comprises 13 residues. As DNA, the CDR3 is TGTGCCAGCCAGGGGGATAGCAATCAGCCCCAGCATTTT. Protein: CASQGDSNQPQHF.

The chain has TRBV5-6 and TRBJ1-3; 8 bases match TRBD1. The CDR3 runs 19 residues. Germline assignment: CDR1 SGHDT and CDR2 YYEEEE. J lost 0 bases, V lost 1 base, and 12 bases had no gene match. CDR3 coding DNA: TGTGCCAGCAGCTTGCTTGGACAGGGAAAGGGCGGCTCTGGAAACACCATATATTTT. Its protein is CASSLLGQGKGGSGNTIYF.

The rearrangement links TRBV19 to TRBJ1-2; D unresolved. Trimming left V 3 bases short and J 2 bases short, with 10 bases between. This CDR3 contains 14 residues. Germline loops: CDR1 LNHDA, CDR2 SQIVND (reference sequence). The CDR3 here is CASSILGVNYGYTF. The CDR3 DNA follows: TGTGCCAGTAGTATCCTGGGAGTAAACTATGGCTACACCTTC. Looking up the rest from reference TRBV19 and TRBJ1-2 gives the full variable domain: DGGITQSPKYLFRKEGQNVTLSCEQNLNHDAMYWYRQDPGQGLRLIYYSQIVNDFQKGDIAEGYSVSREKKESFPLTVTSAQKNPTAFYLCASSILGVNYGYTFGSGTRLTVV.

The chain combines TRBV18 with TRBJ1-2; D not certain. Germline assignment: CDR1 KGHSH and CDR2 LQKENI. V gave up 6 bases and J gave up 8 bases, with 16 bases separating them. This CDR3 spans 13 amino acids. The CDR3 is CASSPGLREGYTF. The CDR3 nucleotides are TGTGCCAGCTCGCCGGGATTACGAGAAGGCTACACCTTC.

This clone occurred a few times. This sequence joins TRBV5-6 and TRBJ1-1; D possibly corresponds to TRBD1 (6 bases). Germline V gene lookup returns CDR1 SGHDT and CDR2 YYEEEE. The V end was cut by 5 bases, the J end by 5 bases, with 19 bases between. The CDR3 runs to 15 residues. The CDR3 spells CASSYPDRMRTEAFF. DNA of the CDR3: TGTGCCAGCAGTTACCCGGACAGAATGAGGACTGAAGCTTTCTTT.

The chain couples TRBV9 to TRBJ2-2; D is perhaps TRBD2 (5 bases). This CDR3 contains 14 residues. With 3 bases removed from V and 8 bases from J, the gap between germline ends came to 14 bases. Looked up from germline, CDR1 is SGDLS and CDR2 is YYNGEE. Here the CDR3 reads CASSEGLGGGELFF. The CDR3 DNA sequence: TGTGCCAGCAGCGAAGGACTGGGCGGGGGGGAGCTGTTTTTT.

The chain has TRBV29-1 and TRBJ2-1, with 8 bases matching TRBD2. The CDR3 length is 13 residues. V shed 8 bases and J 7 bases; nucleotides not matched to a gene: 10. Germline V gene sequence: CDR1 SQVTM, CDR2 ANQGSEA. CDR3 sequence (DNA): TGCAGCCCCGGTACGTTAGCGGGGAATGAGCAGTTCTTC. It translates to CSPGTLAGNEQFF.

V gene TRBV6-5 combines with J gene TRBJ2-1; D gene ambiguous. There are 14 residues in the CDR3. Trimming pared 4 bases from V and 0 bases from J, leaving 7 bases between. Germline loops: CDR1 MNHEY, CDR2 SVGAGI. DNA of the CDR3: TGTGCCAGCAGTTCCTACGACTCCTACAATGAGCAGTTCTTC. It is translated as CASSSYDSYNEQFF.

In this sample, this clone turned up a few times. The rearrangement joins TRBV29-1 to TRBJ1-2; 8 nucleotides agree with TRBD1. Losses at the gene ends were 5 bases for V and 1 base for J; bases not matched to a gene: 18. Per the germline V gene, CDR1 is SQVTM and CDR2 is ANQGSEA. CDR3 length: 18 residues. The CDR3 DNA sequence: TGCAGCGTTCCAAGCCCCCGCCCCGGACAGGGTTATAACTATGGCTACACCTTC. Translating gives CSVPSPRPGQGYNYGYTF. The variable domain in full, completed from reference TRBV29-1 and TRBJ1-2, reads SAVISQKPSRDICQRGTSLTIQCQVDSQVTMMFWYRQQPGQSLTLIATANQGSEATYESGFVIDKFPISRPNLTFSTLTVSNMSPEDSSIYLCSVPSPRPGQGYNYGYTFGSGTRLTVV.

The chain joins TRBV7-2 to TRBJ1-2; 7 bases are a match to TRBD1. The J segment lost 7 bases and the V segment lost 5 bases, leaving 7 bases of the junction unmatched. The CDR3 runs to 13 residues. Germline loops: CDR1 SGHTA, CDR2 FQGNSA. The CDR3, as DNA: TGTGCCAGCAGCCCCTCGACAGGGCTTGGCTACACCTTC. Amino acids: CASSPSTGLGYTF. The full variable domain, rest sourced from reference TRBV7-2 and TRBJ1-2, is GAGVSQSPSNKVTEKGKDVELRCDPISGHTALYWYRQSLGQGLEFLIYFQGNSAPDKSGLPSDRFSAERTGGSVSTLTIQRTQQEDSAVYLCASSPSTGLGYTFGSGTRLTVV.

The genes are TRBV5-1 and TRBJ1-4; D is possibly TRBD1 (6 bases). The V end lost 2 bases, the J end lost 0 bases, and 11 bases lay between the germline ends. The V gene's germline CDR1 is SGHRS and CDR2 YFSETQ. This CDR3 comprises 16 residues. The CDR3 sequence: CASSLGGDATNEKLFF. CDR3 bases: TGCGCCAGCAGCTTAGGGGGGGATGCAACTAATGAAAAACTGTTTTTT.

The V call is TRBV11-2, the J call TRBJ2-3; D is uncertain. Germline CDR1 reads SGHAT; CDR2 reads FQNNGV. Deletions cut 6 bases from V and 1 base from J, with 8 bases between. This CDR3 contains 13 residues. CDR3 sequence: CASRYIGTDTQYF. CDR3 coding DNA: TGTGCCAGCAGATACATTGGCACAGATACGCAGTATTTT.

The chain joins TRBV18 to TRBJ1-1; TRBD1 is a possible D gene (6 bases). Germline V CDR1 and CDR2: KGHSH, LQKENI. The CDR3 extends over 15 amino acids. V was pared by 2 bases and J by 2 bases, with 12 bases between. DNA for the CDR3: TGTGCCAGCTCACCAATTATACAGGGAAACACTGAAGCTTTCTTT. Translating gives CASSPIIQGNTEAFF.

The CDR3 region has the DNA TGTGCCTGGAGGCATACCGGGAAGCCGGGGACTGAAGCTTTCTTT. Translation gives CAWRHTGKPGTEAFF. The V gene is TRBV30, the J gene TRBJ1-1; no clear D gene. Between the trimmed V and J ends, which lost 3 bases and 5 bases, there was a span of 19 bases. This CDR3 spans 15 amino acids. The V gene's germline CDR1 is GTSNPN and CDR2 SVGIG (reference sequence).

This clone was counted only a few times. J is TRBJ1-1 and V is TRBV2; tentatively, D is TRBD1 (5 bases). CDR1 SNHLY and CDR2 FYNNEI come from the germline V gene. The V and J ends lost 6 bases and 1 base respectively, with 12 bases between them. The CDR3 covers 14 residues. CDR3 loop: CASRVTVPNTEAFF. In DNA, the CDR3 is TGTGCCAGCAGAGTGACAGTTCCGAACACTGAAGCTTTCTTT.

This rearrangement joins TRBV7-9 to TRBJ1-3; D uncertain. Germline lookup yields CDR1 SEHNR and CDR2 FQNEAQ (reference sequence). Deletions cut 4 bases from V and 3 bases from J, with 13 bases between. CDR3 length equals 15 residues. This chain's CDR3 is CASSSSAVGGNTIYF. In DNA form, the CDR3 reads TGTGCCAGCAGCTCTAGTGCAGTCGGTGGAAACACCATATATTTT. Supplemented by reference TRBV7-9 and TRBJ1-3, the full variable domain reads DTGVSQNPRHKITKRGQNVTFRCDPISEHNRLYWYRQTLGQGPEFLTYFQNEAQLEKSRLLSDRFSAERPKGSFSTLEIQRTEQGDSAMYLCASSSSAVGGNTIYFGEGSWLTVV.

V and J are TRBV24-1 and TRBJ1-5; D ambiguous. Germline CDR1 reads KGHDR; CDR2 reads SFDVKD. V was shortened by 5 bases and J by 5 bases, with 12 bases between the two germline ends. The CDR3 contains 14 residues. The CDR3 bases are TGTGCCACCAGTGTGACGGGTACCTATCAGCCCCAGCATTTT. It translates to CATSVTGTYQPQHF.